The rows below give T cell receptor beta chains drawn from one sample of a study of OX40 agonist ivuxolimab in advanced cancers. The assay was immunoSEQ multiplex PCR, and TCRdb's table has in-frame clones only and misses some. The sample records roughly 69,000 clones, roughly 89% being singletons. Sample: CD4+ or CD8+ T cells sorted from blood, taken in a trial of the OX40 agonist ivuxolimab. Every receptor here comes from an adult with an advanced solid tumor such as melanoma, head and neck, liver or kidney cancer. CDR3s include the opening cysteine and the closing phenylalanine or tryptophan. A D gene is named only where the DNA matches it firmly. Clone size appears in some rows only: once, few, many, or a class for an expanded clone.

J,size,V,D,DNA,CDR3
TRBJ2-5,-,TRBV12-5,-,TGTGCTAGTGGTTTGCCAGAGACCCAGTACTTC,CASGLPETQYF
TRBJ1-2,-,TRBV28,-,TGTGCCAGCGGGACCGGGACAAAGAAGGACTATGGCTACACCTTC,CASGTGTKKDYGYTF
TRBJ1-5,-,TRBV21-1,-,TGTGCCAGCAGCAAAAAAAAGGGTGCACAGGGGCGAGGGCAGCCCCAGCATTTT,CASSKKKGAQGRGQPQHF
TRBJ2-2,-,TRBV18,-,TGTGCCAGCTCACCACAAGACAGTACCGGGGAGCTGTTTTTT,CASSPQDSTGELFF
TRBJ2-5,-,TRBV9,-,TGTGCCAGCAGCCCCACCCCCGGGACCGGAGGGGAGACCCAGTACTTC,CASSPTPGTGGETQYF
TRBJ2-1,-,TRBV2,-,TGTGCCAGCACCGACGACAGGAGCTCCTACAATGAGCAGTTCTTC,CASTDDRSSYNEQFF
TRBJ2-4,-,TRBV6-4,TRBD1,TGTGCCAGCAGTGCCGGGACAGGGACTGGAAACATTCAGTACTTC,CASSAGTGTGNIQYF
TRBJ2-5,-,TRBV23-1,TRBD1,TGCGCCAGCAGTCCCCGGGACAGGGACGGGACCCAGTACTTC,CASSPRDRDGTQYF
TRBJ2-1,-,TRBV14,TRBD2,TGTGCCAGCAGCCAAAGCCTAGCGGGGGGGAGAGGTGAGCAGTTCTTC,CASSQSLAGGRGEQFF
TRBJ2-7,-,TRBV14,TRBD1,TGTGCCAGCAGCCCCGGGACAGGGCCCTACGAGCAGTACTTC,CASSPGTGPYEQYF
TRBJ2-7,-,TRBV4-1,TRBD2,TGCGCCAGCAGCCAAGGTGGGGGGGGCGAGCAGTACTTC,CASSQGGGGEQYF
TRBJ2-3,-,TRBV5-1,TRBD2,TGCGCCAGCAGCACGGGACTAGCGGGAGGGGGAACAGATACGCAGTATTTT,CASSTGLAGGGTDTQYF
TRBJ1-4,-,TRBV30,TRBD1,TGTGCCTGGAGTCCTGGGACAGGGTGGGGAGAAAAACTGTTTTTT,CAWSPGTGWGEKLFF
TRBJ1-6,once,TRBV6-5,-,TGTGCCAGCACGTTCCAGGGAGGTAATTCACCCCTCCACTTT,CASTFQGGNSPLHF
TRBJ2-5,-,TRBV11-2,-,TGTGCCAGCAGTCGAGTGGACTCGTACCAAGAGACCCAGTACTTC,CASSRVDSYQETQYF
TRBJ2-5,-,TRBV10-3,-,TGTGCCATCAGTGAGTGGGAAGAGACCCAGTACTTC,CAISEWEETQYF
TRBJ2-3,-,TRBV4-2,TRBD2,TGTGCCAGCAGCCAAGGGGTTAGCGGGAGGCCACCCGATACGCAGTATTTT,CASSQGVSGRPPDTQYF
TRBJ2-5,-,TRBV27,TRBD2,TGTGCCAGCAGCCTGGGGGGGGCCCAGTACTTC,CASSLGGAQYF
TRBJ2-6,-,TRBV11-2,-,TGTGCCAGCAGCTTGAGCGTCTCTGGGGCCAACGTCCTGACTTTC,CASSLSVSGANVLTF
TRBJ2-7,-,TRBV18,-,TGTGCCAGCTCACGGCGACTAGGTTACGAGCAGTACTTC,CASSRRLGYEQYF
TRBJ1-5,once,TRBV6-1,TRBD1,TGTGCCAGCAGGGTAGGGGGCGTCGGGCAGCCCCAGCATTTT,CASRVGGVGQPQHF
TRBJ1-1,-,TRBV27,TRBD1,TGTGCCAGCAGTCCAGGGACAGGGGGTTGGGAGAACACTGAAGCTTTCTTT,CASSPGTGGWENTEAFF
TRBJ1-2,-,TRBV29-1,-,TGCAGCGTTGAAGACAGCCGGCTCGGCTATGGCTACACCTTC,CSVEDSRLGYGYTF
TRBJ1-1,-,TRBV28,-,TGTGCCAGCAGTAGGCCCACCGTGAACACTGAAGCTTTCTTT,CASSRPTVNTEAFF
TRBJ2-1,-,TRBV28,TRBD2,TGTGCCAGCAGTTTTCCCACTTACAGGCCCGGGACTAGCGGGAGAACGGGGGATGAGCAGTTCTTC,CASSFPTYRPGTSGRTGDEQFF
TRBJ2-7,-,TRBV9,-,TGTGCCAGCAGCCCCCGGCTTGGCGAGCAGTACTTC,CASSPRLGEQYF
TRBJ2-2,-,TRBV5-4,-,TGTGCCAGCACCCATTCCACCGGGGAGCTGTTTTTT,CASTHSTGELFF